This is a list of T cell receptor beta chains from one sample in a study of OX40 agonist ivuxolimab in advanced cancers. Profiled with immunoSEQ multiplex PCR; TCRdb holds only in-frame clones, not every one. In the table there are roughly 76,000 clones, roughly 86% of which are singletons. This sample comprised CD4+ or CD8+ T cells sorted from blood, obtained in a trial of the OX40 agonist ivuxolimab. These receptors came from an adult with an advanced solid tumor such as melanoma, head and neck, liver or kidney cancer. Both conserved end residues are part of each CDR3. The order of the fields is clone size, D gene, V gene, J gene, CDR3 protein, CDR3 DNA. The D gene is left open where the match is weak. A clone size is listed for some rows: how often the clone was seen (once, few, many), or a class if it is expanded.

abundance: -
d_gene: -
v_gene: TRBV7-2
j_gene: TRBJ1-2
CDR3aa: CASSFLNYGYTF
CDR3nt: TGTGCCAGCAGCTTCCTTAACTATGGCTACACCTTC

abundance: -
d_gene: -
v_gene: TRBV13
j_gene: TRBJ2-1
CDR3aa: CASSISLGGAYNEQFF
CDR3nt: TGTGCCAGCAGCATTAGCTTAGGGGGGGCATACAATGAGCAGTTCTTC

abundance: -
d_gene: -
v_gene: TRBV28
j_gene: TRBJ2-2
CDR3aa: CASSSRGGGPNTGELFF
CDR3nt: TGTGCCAGCAGTTCTAGGGGTGGGGGACCGAACACCGGGGAGCTGTTTTTT

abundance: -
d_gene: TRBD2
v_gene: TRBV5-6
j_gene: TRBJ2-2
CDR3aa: CASSHSTSGGHTGELFF
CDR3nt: TGTGCCAGCAGCCACTCGACTAGCGGGGGACACACCGGGGAGCTGTTTTTT

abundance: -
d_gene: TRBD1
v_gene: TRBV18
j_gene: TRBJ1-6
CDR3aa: CASSPYGTGGDNSPLHF
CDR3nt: TGTGCCAGCTCACCGTACGGGACAGGGGGCGATAATTCACCCCTCCACTTT

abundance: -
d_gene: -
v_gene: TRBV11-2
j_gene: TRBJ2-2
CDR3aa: CASSLDRGAGELFF
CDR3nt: TGTGCCAGCAGCTTAGATCGGGGTGCCGGGGAGCTGTTTTTT

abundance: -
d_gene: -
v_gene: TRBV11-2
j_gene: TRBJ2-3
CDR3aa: CASSLGSMTGRWVLDTQYF
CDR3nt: TGTGCCAGCAGCTTAGGATCGATGACAGGTCGCTGGGTCCTCGATACGCAGTATTTT

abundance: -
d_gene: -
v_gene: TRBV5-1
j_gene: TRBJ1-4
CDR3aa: CASSIRATNEKLFF
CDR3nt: TGCGCCAGCAGCATCCGGGCAACTAATGAAAAACTGTTTTTT

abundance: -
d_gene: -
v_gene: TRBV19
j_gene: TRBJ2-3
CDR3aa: CASSMRVGDTQYF
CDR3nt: TGTGCCAGTAGTATGAGGGTGGGAGATACGCAGTATTTT

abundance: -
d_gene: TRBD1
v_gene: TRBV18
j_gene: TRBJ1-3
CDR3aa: CASSPGTGVSGNTIYF
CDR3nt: TGTGCCAGCTCGCCCGGGACAGGTGTTTCTGGAAACACCATATATTTT

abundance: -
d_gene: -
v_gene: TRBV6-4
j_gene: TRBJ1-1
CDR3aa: CASSETAGTEAFF
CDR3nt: TGTGCCAGCAGTGAGACGGCAGGGACTGAAGCTTTCTTT

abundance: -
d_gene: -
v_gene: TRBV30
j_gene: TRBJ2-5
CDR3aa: CAWSVGHPSQETQYF
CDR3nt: TGTGCCTGGAGTGTAGGGCACCCGAGCCAAGAGACCCAGTACTTC

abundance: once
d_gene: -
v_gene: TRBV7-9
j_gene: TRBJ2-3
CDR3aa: CASSLDVVLDTQYF
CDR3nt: TGTGCCAGCAGCTTAGACGTGGTGCTGGATACGCAGTATTTT

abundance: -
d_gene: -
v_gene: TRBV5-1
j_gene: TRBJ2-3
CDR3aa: CASKAQGSTDTQYF
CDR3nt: TGCGCCAGCAAGGCACAGGGTAGCACAGATACGCAGTATTTT

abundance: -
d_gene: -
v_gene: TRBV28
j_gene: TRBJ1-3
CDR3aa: CASSLTSSGNTIYF
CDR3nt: TGTGCCAGCAGTTTAACCTCCTCTGGAAACACCATATATTTT

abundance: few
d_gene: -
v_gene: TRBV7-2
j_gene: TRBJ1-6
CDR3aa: CASSLGGQGWDSPLHF
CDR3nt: TGTGCCAGCAGCTTAGGAGGGCAGGGGTGGGATTCACCCCTCCACTTT

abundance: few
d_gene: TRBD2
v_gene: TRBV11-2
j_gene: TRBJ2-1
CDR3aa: CASSLKMASGAHNEQFF
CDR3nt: TGTGCCAGCAGCCTTAAAATGGCTAGCGGGGCTCACAATGAGCAGTTCTTC

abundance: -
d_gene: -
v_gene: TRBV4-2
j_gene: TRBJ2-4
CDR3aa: CASSQETSLGSQYF
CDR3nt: TGTGCCAGCAGCCAAGAAACCAGCCTCGGAAGTCAGTACTTC

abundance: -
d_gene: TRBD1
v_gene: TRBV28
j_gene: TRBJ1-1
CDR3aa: CASRNPFGQGNTEAFF
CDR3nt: TGTGCCAGCAGGAACCCGTTCGGACAGGGGAACACTGAAGCTTTCTTT

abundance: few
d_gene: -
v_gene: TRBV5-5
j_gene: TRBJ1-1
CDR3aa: CASSFVQFNTEAFF
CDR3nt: TGTGCCAGCAGCTTTGTACAGTTCAACACTGAAGCTTTCTTT

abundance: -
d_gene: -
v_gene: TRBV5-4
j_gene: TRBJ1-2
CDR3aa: CASSLEGRRGSGYTF
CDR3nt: TGTGCCAGCAGCTTGGAGGGGCGGCGGGGATCGGGCTACACCTTC

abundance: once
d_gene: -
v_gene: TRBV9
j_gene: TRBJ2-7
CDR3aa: CASSRGPYEQYF
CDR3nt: TGTGCCAGCAGCCGCGGCCCCTACGAGCAGTACTTC